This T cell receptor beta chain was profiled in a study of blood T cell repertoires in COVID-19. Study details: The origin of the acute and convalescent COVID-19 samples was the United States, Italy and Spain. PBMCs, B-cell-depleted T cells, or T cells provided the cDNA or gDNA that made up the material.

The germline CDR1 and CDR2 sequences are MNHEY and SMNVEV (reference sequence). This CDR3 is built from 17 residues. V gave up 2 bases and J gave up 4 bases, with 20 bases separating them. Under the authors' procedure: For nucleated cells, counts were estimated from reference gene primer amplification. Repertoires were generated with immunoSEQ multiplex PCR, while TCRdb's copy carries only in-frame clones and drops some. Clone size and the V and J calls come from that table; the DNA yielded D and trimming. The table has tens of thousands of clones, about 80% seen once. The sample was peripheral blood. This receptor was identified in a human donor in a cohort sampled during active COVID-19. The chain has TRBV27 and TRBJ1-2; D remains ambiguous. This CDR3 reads CASSLERPLSPGYGYTF. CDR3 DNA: TGTGCCAGCAGTTTAGAAAGACCCCTATCCCCGGGCTATGGCTACACCTTC.